The 12 T cell receptor beta chains in this list originate from one sample, sequenced in a study of T cell responses to AZD1222 COVID-19 vaccine. The data were produced by immunoSEQ multiplex PCR, yet TCRdb's version contains in-frame clones alone and is incomplete. The sample lists about 220,000 clones; approximately 94% were seen once. The sample in question was peripheral blood, obtained on day 0 of MenACWY control vaccination. These receptors all stem from an adult in good health.

This sequence joins TRBV27 and TRBJ1-4, with a possible D match to TRBD1 (5 bases). Germline-derived CDR1 and CDR2 are MNHEY and SMNVEV (reference sequence). This CDR3 spans 14 amino acids. The germline V and J ends were trimmed by 1 base and 8 bases, with 11 bases remaining between them. CDR3 DNA: TGTGCCAGCAGTTTATTTCAGGGTAGCGAAAAACTGTTTTTT. Encoded protein: CASSLFQGSEKLFF.

This sequence joins TRBV24-1 and TRBJ1-6; maybe TRBD1 (5 bases). The CDR3 runs to 14 residues. Deletions cut 5 bases from V and 6 bases from J, with 10 bases between. CDR1 KGHDR and CDR2 SFDVKD come from the germline V gene. The CDR3 region has the DNA TGTGCCACCAGTGCGACAGAGATTAATTCACCCCTCCACTTT. It codes for CATSATEINSPLHF.

Here the CDR3 DNA reads TGTGCCAGCACCCCAGCCACGACCTACGAGCAGTACTTC. The encoded protein is CASTPATTYEQYF. The chain is built from TRBV5-5 and TRBJ2-7, with D unclear. V lost 6 bases and J 2 bases, leaving 12 bases between the germline ends. The CDR3 is 13 amino acids. The V gene's germline CDR1 is SGHKS and CDR2 YYEKEE (reference sequence).

This clone was found once. Germline is not matched at one junction end, which may reflect a read error. Other DNA sequences in this sample translate to the same CDR3. The gene calls are TRBV7-9 and TRBJ1-1, with 9 bases lining up with TRBD1. This CDR3 has 17 residues. CDR1 SEHNR and CDR2 FQNEAQ come from the germline V gene (reference sequence). CDR3 sequence: CASSLGDRVGGDTEAFF. DNA of the CDR3: TGTGCCAGCAGCTTAGGGGACAGGGTAGGTGGGGACACTGAGGCTTTCTTT.

This chain joins TRBV9 and TRBJ1-1; D gene ambiguous. Germline CDR1 SGDLS, CDR2 YYNGEE. The CDR3 has 14 residues. Trimming cost V 0 bases and J 0 bases, with 6 bases left between them. CDR3 residues: CASSVGGMNTEAFF. The CDR3 DNA reads TGTGCCAGCAGCGTAGGAGGGATGAACACTGAAGCTTTCTTT.

The V and J genes are TRBV28 and TRBJ2-7; 11 bases match TRBD1. The CDR3 is 14 amino acids. The germline V gene has CDR1 MDHEN and CDR2 SYDVKM. After removal of 5 bases from V and 4 bases from J, the junction contained 4 bases not matched to a gene. The CDR3 DNA follows: TGTGCCAGCAGTGAGGGACAGGGGGAATACGAGCAGTACTTC. Amino acids: CASSEGQGEYEQYF.

The chain joins TRBV10-3 to TRBJ2-7, with 8 bases identical to TRBD1. Germline trimming cut 10 bases from V and 3 bases from J; bases unmatched to any gene: 11. There are 14 residues in the CDR3. Germline V lookup: CDR1 ENHRY, CDR2 SYGVKD. The CDR3 DNA reads TGTGCCACCGGGGAATCGGGACAGGACTACGAGCAGTACTTC. This translates into CATGESGQDYEQYF.

The chain employs TRBV6-1 and TRBJ1-1, with unresolved D. CDR3 length: 17 residues. V dropped 1 base and J dropped 0 bases, with 15 bases sitting between them. CDR1 is MNHNS, CDR2 SASEGT, per germline. DNA of the CDR3: TGTGCCAGCAGTGAAGACACGAACACCGTCATGAACACTGAAGCTTTCTTT. This translates into CASSEDTNTVMNTEAFF.

The gene calls are TRBV6-2 or TRBV6-3 and TRBJ1-3, with D possibly TRBD1 on 5 matching bases. Germline V gives CDR1 MNHEY, CDR2 SVGEGT. The CDR3 covers 14 residues. Trimming cost V 4 bases and J 1 base, with 8 bases left between them. The CDR3 protein is CASSLTESGNTIYF. As DNA, the CDR3 is TGTGCCAGCAGTTTGACAGAGTCTGGAAACACCATATATTTT.

The chain combines TRBV4-1 with TRBJ1-1, with 7 bases fitting TRBD1. V trimming: 1 base; J trimming: 4 bases; junction bases outside the gene matches: 3. CDR1 is MGHRA and CDR2 is YSYEKL in the germline V gene. CDR3 length equals 14 residues. The CDR3 coding sequence is TGCGCCAGCAGCCAAGGAACAGGGGCCACTGAAGCTTTCTTT. Translating gives CASSQGTGATEAFF.

The rearrangement joins TRBV30 to TRBJ1-6, with D perhaps matching TRBD1 (6 bases). Germline lookup yields CDR1 GTSNPN and CDR2 SVGIG (reference sequence). The CDR3 loop spans 16 amino acids. With 0 bases removed from V and 2 bases from J, the gap between germline ends came to 11 bases. The CDR3 sequence: CAWSVTGKPYNSPLHF. CDR3 DNA: TGTGCCTGGAGTGTAACAGGGAAACCCTATAATTCACCCCTCCACTTT.

The chain combines TRBV2 with TRBJ1-1; D call uncertain. The CDR3 spans 14 residues. V was shortened by 0 bases and J by 6 bases, with 11 bases between the two germline ends. Germline assignment: CDR1 SNHLY and CDR2 FYNNEI. The CDR3 spells CASSEAPGFPEAFF. CDR3 DNA: TGTGCCAGCAGTGAAGCGCCGGGGTTCCCTGAAGCTTTCTTT.